This T cell receptor (beta chain) emerged from a study of T cell responses to AZD1222 COVID-19 vaccine. On this clone: Its antigen is as yet unknown.

TCRdb keeps only in-frame clones here, not all; method: immunoSEQ multiplex PCR. The top ten hold around 5% of the sample, which has under 150,000 clones, over 90% seen once. Germline V lookup: CDR1 PRHDT, CDR2 FYEKMQ (reference sequence). V lost 4 bases and J lost 3, with 13 bases in between. This CDR3 has 14 residues. Study conclusions and caveats: Reportedly, nearly half of unique spike TCRs recognized epitopes outside B.1.351/B.1.1.7 mutations. Spike as a whole was targeted by vaccine-associated CD4 TCRs, dominant at 160-218 and 743-854. The donors showed a predominance of white British ancestry and of females, with possible underestimation of clonal diversity. Sampled repertoires all dated from after the peak T cell response.

The receptor's source is an adult in good health. The source was peripheral blood, collected on day 0 of AZD1222 vaccination. This chain connects TRBV13 to TRBJ2-7, with D possibly being TRBD2 (5 bases). The CDR3 DNA sequence: TGTGCCAGCAGCTCTAGGCCGGGGATCTACGAGCAGTACTTC. It translates to CASSSRPGIYEQYF.